The clone carrying this TCR beta chain was observed a handful of times. Antigen: not known. The germline gives CDR1 SGHTA, CDR2 FQGNSA. The CDR3 loop spans 13 amino acids. The V gene end was trimmed by 4 bases and the J gene end by 16 bases; junction bases not matched to a gene: 13. This sample was taken from a study of beta chain features in type 1 diabetes. Study-wide results and limits: Diminished insertions and augmented deletions at VDJ junctions characterized type 1 diabetes patients. Equally in patients and controls, shorter templates might have been favored by PCR. A moderate, significant TCRB CDR3 shortening appeared in type 1 diabetes across four CD4+ subsets. The similarity of naive, central memory and Treg TCRB repertoires appeared greater among patients than among healthy donors.

The investigators reverse transcribed all of the isolated RNA, so they sequenced expressed TCRB transcripts. Some clones are missing from TCRdb's copy, which holds only in-frame ones; the method was immunoSEQ multiplex PCR. The repertoire holds about 150,000 clones, approximately 10% seen once, with 0.7% in the top ten. Sequencing was performed on central memory CD4+ T cells from blood. The chain is built from TRBV7-2 and TRBJ2-4; 7 bases are shared with TRBD1. The TCR sequence derives from a woman in her twenties or thirties with type 1 diabetes. The CDR3 loop is CASSSRRTGTFYF. The CDR3 DNA follows: TGTGCCAGCAGCTCTCGGAGGACAGGAACATTCTACTTC.